This T cell receptor (beta chain) was observed in a study of blood T cell repertoires in COVID-19. On the study more broadly: T cells, B-cell-depleted T cells, or PBMCs supplied cDNA or gDNA.

V lost 6 bases, J lost 2 bases, and 4 bases stayed unmatched. The CDR3 runs to 14 residues. Germline V gene lookup returns CDR1 MNHEY and CDR2 SVGAGI. Generated by immunoSEQ multiplex PCR, the TCRdb table keeps only in-frame clones and is missing some. The table lists fewer than 600,000 clones, 80% to 90% of them singletons. This receptor was identified in a man between 18 and 29 years old with COVID-19, enrolled during active disease. This chain joins TRBV6-5 and TRBJ2-3, with 8 bases aligning to TRBD2. The sequenced material came from peripheral blood. The CDR3, as DNA: TGTGCCAGCAGGTGGACTAGCCCCACAGATACGCAGTATTTT. It yields the protein CASRWTSPTDTQYF.